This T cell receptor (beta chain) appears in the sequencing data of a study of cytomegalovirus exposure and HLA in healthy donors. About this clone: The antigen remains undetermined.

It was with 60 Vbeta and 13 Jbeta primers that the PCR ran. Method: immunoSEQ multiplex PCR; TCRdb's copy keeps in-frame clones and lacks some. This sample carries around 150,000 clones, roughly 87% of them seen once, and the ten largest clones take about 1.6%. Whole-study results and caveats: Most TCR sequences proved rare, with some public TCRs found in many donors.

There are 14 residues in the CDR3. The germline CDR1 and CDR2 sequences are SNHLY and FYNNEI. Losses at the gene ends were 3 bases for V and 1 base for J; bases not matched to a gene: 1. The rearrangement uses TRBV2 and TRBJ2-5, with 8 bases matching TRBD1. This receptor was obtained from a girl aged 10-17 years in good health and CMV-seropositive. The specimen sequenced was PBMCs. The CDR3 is CASSEGQAQETQYF. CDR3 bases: TGTGCCAGCAGTGAGGGACAGGCCCAAGAGACCCAGTACTTC.